The clone carrying this T cell receptor (beta chain) was recorded only once. Clones were read by immunoSEQ multiplex PCR, and TCRdb kept only the in-frame ones, dropping some. The data contain approximately 270,000 clones, roughly 90% of them singletons. V was shortened by 6 bases and J by 0 bases, with 15 bases between the two germline ends. The CDR3 spans 16 residues. From germline, CDR1 is KGHSH and CDR2 LQKENI. Adults between roughly 18 and 95 years of age took part from about two dozen US areas. Membership in each cohort depended on participant-reported clinical history. Cohort 3 recovery required two negative PCRs, clearance, or symptom resolution. The entry originates in a study of blood T cell repertoires in COVID-19. Across the study: Sources were T cells, B-cell-depleted T cells, or PBMCs; the material itself was cDNA or gDNA.

The chain carries TRBV18 and TRBJ1-3; possibly TRBD1 for D (6 bases). This receptor was obtained from a woman aged 55 to 70 who had recovered from COVID-19. Sequencing was carried out using PBMCs or T cells enriched from blood (not recorded which). Here the CDR3 DNA reads TGTGCCAGCTCCCCGTCGCCGGGACACTCTGGAAACACCATATATTTT. Encoded protein: CASSPSPGHSGNTIYF.